The 23 T cell receptor beta chains listed next were all sequenced from one sample in a study of blood T cell repertoires in COVID-19 (dated by TCRdb to the early 2020s). Libraries were built with the immunoSEQ multiplex PCR assay. Not all clones reach the TCRdb copy of this immuneACCESS table, which keeps in-frame sequences only. Checked studies attribute under half of the gap to unresolved V genes and leave the rest unexplained. This sample has about 270,000 clones in its table, and under 90% of those were observed once. The top ten constitute 2.5% to 3.5% of the sample. The sequenced sample consisted of peripheral blood. The receptors were gathered from a woman aged 60-75 years with active or convalescent COVID-19.

This chain links TRBV10-3 with TRBJ2-7, with TRBD2 identical over 8 bases. With 6 bases clipped from V and 6 bases from J, the junction kept 7 bases outside the gene matches. This CDR3 contains 13 residues. Germline V CDR1 and CDR2: ENHRY, SYGVKD. CDR3 DNA sequence: TGTGCCATCAGCTCCCCGGGGGGGCTCGAGCAGTACTTC. Translation: CAISSPGGLEQYF.

The gene calls are TRBV6-2 or TRBV6-3 and TRBJ1-1; TRBD1 aligns across 7 bases. The germline V gene encodes CDR1 MNHEY and CDR2 SVGEGT. Trimming took 5 bases from V and 2 from J; bases not matched to a gene: 14. This CDR3 spans 17 amino acids. The CDR3 bases are TGTGCCAGCAGTCCGACAGGGTCTTACCACCTTAACACTGAAGCTTTCTTT. Translated, it gives CASSPTGSYHLNTEAFF.

This chain joins TRBV7-9 and TRBJ2-7; 7 nucleotides match TRBD1. The ends lost 6 bases at V and 3 bases at J; junction bases unmatched: 8. The germline gives CDR1 SEHNR, CDR2 FQNEAQ (reference sequence). The CDR3 covers 14 residues. This CDR3 reads CASSATGRYYEQYF. The CDR3 DNA follows: TGTGCCAGCAGTGCGACAGGGCGCTACTACGAGCAGTACTTC.

The genes are TRBV6-5 and TRBJ1-4, with a weak D call TRBD1 (6 bases). Germline values: CDR1 MNHEY, CDR2 SVGAGI. The CDR3 extends over 15 amino acids. Deletions cut 5 bases from V and 0 bases from J, with 10 bases between. CDR3 residues: CASSPPGATNEKLFF. CDR3 coding DNA: TGTGCCAGCAGTCCCCCAGGGGCAACTAATGAAAAACTGTTTTTT.

This chain uses TRBV7-8 with TRBJ1-1; no definite D call. CDR3 size: 12 residues. The ends were cut back, 7 bases at V and 0 bases at J, with 6 bases in the middle. In germline, CDR1 is SGHVS, CDR2 FQNEAQ. The CDR3 reads CASTPVNTEAFF. CDR3 DNA: TGTGCCAGCACCCCCGTGAACACTGAAGCTTTCTTT.

The chain joins TRBV28 to TRBJ1-6, with 10 bases lining up with TRBD1. Germline CDR1 reads MDHEN; CDR2 reads SYDVKM. Unmatched junction bases numbered 8, after V lost 3 bases and J lost 6 bases. The CDR3 spans 17 residues. CDR3 bases: TGTGCCAGCAGTTTCGCCTTAGGACAGGGGGTTAATTCACCCCTCCACTTT. Its protein product is CASSFALGQGVNSPLHF.

As concerns this clone: Other DNA sequences in this specimen translate into the identical CDR3. This chain joins TRBV29-1 and TRBJ2-3; TRBD2 matches 12 bases. Germline V lookup: CDR1 SQVTM, CDR2 ANQGSEA. With 3 bases clipped from V and 3 bases from J, the junction kept 1 base outside the gene matches. The length of the CDR3 is 14 residues. CDR3 residues: CSVDGLAGTDTQYF. The CDR3 nucleotides are TGCAGCGTTGATGGACTAGCGGGGACAGATACGCAGTATTTT.

The V call is TRBV5-1, the J call TRBJ2-5, with 13 positions matching TRBD2. After removal of 1 base from V and 1 base from J, the junction contained 7 bases not matched to a gene. The CDR3 consists of 18 residues. Germline CDR1 is SGHRS and CDR2 is YFSETQ. CDR3 protein: CASSLYPGLAGAQETQYF. The CDR3 DNA reads TGCGCCAGCAGCTTGTACCCTGGACTAGCGGGGGCCCAAGAGACCCAGTACTTC.

In its sample, this clone was seen a few times. The chain carries TRBV10-3 and TRBJ2-5; a weak D match, TRBD1 (6 bases). This CDR3 region has 15 residues. Germline V gene sequence: CDR1 ENHRY, CDR2 SYGVKD. V lost 3 bases and J 2 bases, leaving 13 bases between the germline ends. The CDR3 spells CAISDPDRSQETQYF. CDR3 DNA: TGTGCCATCAGTGACCCCGACAGGTCGCAAGAGACCCAGTACTTC.

The CDR3: CASTRTGAGNTIYF. The CDR3 nucleotides are TGTGCCAGCACCCGGACGGGGGCTGGAAACACCATATATTTT. V and J are TRBV3-1 (or the pseudogene TRBV3-2) and TRBJ1-3, with D perhaps matching TRBD1 (5 bases). Germline-derived CDR1 and CDR2 are LGHDT and YNNKEL (reference sequence). The CDR3 consists of 14 residues. V lost 7 bases and J 2 bases, leaving 12 bases between the germline ends.

This chain connects TRBV13 to TRBJ1-2, with 10 bases aligning to TRBD1. With V trimmed by 4 bases and J by 3 bases, 17 bases remained unmatched. The CDR3 runs to 19 residues. Germline-derived CDR1 and CDR2 are PRHDT and FYEKMQ (reference sequence). CDR3 nucleotides: TGTGCCAGCAGCTCGTTCCGACTTGATCGAGGACAGGGGGACTATGGCTACACCTTC. Its protein is CASSSFRLDRGQGDYGYTF.

This clone was seen a single time. This sequence joins TRBV13 and TRBJ2-3, with D uncertain. The CDR3 has 15 residues. CDR1 is PRHDT and CDR2 is FYEKMQ in the germline V gene (reference sequence). V was pared by 4 bases and J by 2 bases, with 13 bases between. This CDR3 is CASSSRLGLTDTQYF. In DNA, the CDR3 is TGTGCCAGCAGCTCCCGGCTAGGTCTCACAGATACGCAGTATTTT.

The V gene is TRBV13, the J gene TRBJ1-4, with a possible D match to TRBD1 (5 bases). Trimming took 0 bases from V and 7 from J, leaving 12 bases between them. The CDR3 loop spans 15 amino acids. The germline gives CDR1 PRHDT, CDR2 FYEKMQ (reference sequence). The CDR3 bases are TGTGCCAGCAGCTTAGGCTCCGGGGGAGGTGAAAAACTGTTTTTT. Translated: CASSLGSGGGEKLFF.

The V gene is TRBV9, the J gene TRBJ1-1, with a weak D call TRBD1 (5 bases). Germline loops: CDR1 SGDLS, CDR2 YYNGEE. The CDR3 has 13 amino acids. The V end lost 2 bases, the J end lost 4 bases, and 9 bases lay between the germline ends. The CDR3 is CASSVGGLTEAFF. The CDR3 region has the DNA TGTGCCAGCAGCGTTGGGGGACTCACTGAAGCTTTCTTT. Combining the CDR3 with reference TRBV9 and TRBJ1-1 gives the whole variable domain DSGVTQTPKHLITATGQRVTLRCSPRSGDLSVYWYQQSLDQGLQFLIQYYNGEERAKGNILERFSAQQFPDLHSELNLSSLELGDSALYFCASSVGGLTEAFFGQGTRLTVV.

The chain couples TRBV19 to TRBJ2-5, with D uncertain. V lost 5 bases, J lost 5 bases, and 9 bases lay in between. The CDR3 has 12 residues. CDR1 LNHDA and CDR2 SQIVND come from the germline V gene (reference sequence). CDR3 nucleotides: TGTGCCAGTAGTGGCCTGGGCGAGACCCAGTACTTC. Protein product: CASSGLGETQYF.

The chain joins TRBV12-3 or TRBV12-4 to TRBJ2-7; TRBD2 matches 8 bases. The CDR3 is made up of 13 amino acids. J was trimmed by 9 bases and V by 5 bases; bases with no gene match: 9. The CDR3 bases are TGTGCCAGCAGTCCGGGAGGGGGGATTGGGCAGTACTTC. Translated: CASSPGGGIGQYF.

The chain links TRBV4-1 to TRBJ1-2; D perhaps matches TRBD1 (5 bases). V shed 0 bases and J shed 3 bases, with 11 bases lying between them. The V gene's germline CDR1 is MGHRA and CDR2 YSYEKL. This CDR3 comprises 15 residues. The DNA of the CDR3 is TGCGCCAGCAGCCAAGATCCTCAGGGTTACTATGGCTACACCTTC. As protein: CASSQDPQGYYGYTF.

This rearrangement joins TRBV14 to TRBJ2-3, with TRBD1 identical over 12 bases. The germline CDR1 and CDR2 sequences are SGHDN and FVKESK. Unmatched junction bases numbered 7, after V lost 4 bases and J lost 8 bases. This CDR3 has 15 residues. The CDR3 bases are TGTGCCAGCAGCCCCGGGACAGGGGGCGTCCGTACGCAGTATTTT. Its protein product is CASSPGTGGVRTQYF.

The chain joins TRBV9 to TRBJ2-6, with 7 bases identical to TRBD1. The CDR3 length is 17 residues. V lost 1 base and J lost 0; bases outside the gene matches: 4. Germline CDR1 SGDLS, CDR2 YYNGEE. The chain's CDR3 is CASSVRAGGSGANVLTF. In nucleotides, the CDR3 is TGTGCCAGCAGCGTAAGGGCAGGGGGCTCTGGGGCCAACGTCCTGACTTTC.

This clone has ten or more counts. This chain links TRBV3-1 (or the pseudogene TRBV3-2) with TRBJ1-2; D gene unclear. The CDR3 runs 16 residues. Germline assignment: CDR1 LGHDT and CDR2 YNNKEL (reference sequence). V was clipped by 0 bases and J by 6 bases, with 17 bases between them. Written as DNA, the CDR3 is TGTGCCAGCAGCCAAGATCTTCGCCTTCCTGGGCATGGCTACACCTTC. Amino acids: CASSQDLRLPGHGYTF.

CDR3 sequence reads: CASSVGTIGETQYF. The CDR3 DNA follows: TGTGCCAGCAGCGTCGGGACTATCGGGGAGACCCAGTACTTC. The chain joins TRBV9 to TRBJ2-5; 7 nucleotides agree with TRBD2. Germline CDR1 and CDR2: SGDLS and YYNGEE. There are 14 residues in the CDR3. Trimming cost V 2 bases and J 5 bases; bases outside gene matches: 6.

There are a few counts of this clone. The V gene is TRBV29-1, the J gene TRBJ1-5, with D unclear. The CDR3 totals 13 residues. V lost 0 bases, J lost 3 bases, and 6 bases lay in between. Germline V CDR1 and CDR2: SQVTM, ANQGSEA. CDR3 protein: CSVEESVNQPQHF. CDR3 bases: TGCAGCGTTGAAGAATCCGTCAATCAGCCCCAGCATTTT.

The V call is TRBV4-2, the J call TRBJ2-3, with TRBD2 as a possible D gene (6 bases). V was pared by 2 bases and J by 1 base, with 10 bases between. The CDR3 length is 15 residues. Germline V lookup: CDR1 LGHNA, CDR2 YNFKEQ. CDR3 sequence reads: CASSQMGGGTDTQYF. CDR3 DNA sequence: TGTGCCAGCAGCCAAATGGGCGGGGGCACAGATACGCAGTATTTT.